Following are 10 T cell receptor beta chains from one sample sequenced in a study of OX40 agonist ivuxolimab in advanced cancers. The protocol was immunoSEQ multiplex PCR, while the TCRdb copy is restricted to in-frame clones and leaves out a portion. This table has some 100,000 clones, around four fifths appearing once. Source: CD4+ or CD8+ T cells sorted from blood, taken in a trial of the OX40 agonist ivuxolimab. These receptors were obtained from an adult with an advanced solid tumor such as melanoma, head and neck, liver or kidney cancer.

The genes are TRBV7-6 and TRBJ1-6, with unresolved D. V lost 6 bases, J lost 8 bases, and 11 bases lay in between. The CDR3 extends over 13 amino acids. Germline V gene sequence: CDR1 SGHVS, CDR2 FNYEAQ. This chain's CDR3 is CASRVNRDSPLHF. The DNA of the CDR3 is TGTGCCAGCAGAGTCAACAGAGATTCACCCCTCCACTTT.

The CDR3 nucleotides are TGCGCCAGCAGCCAGAGGGGTTCGGAGACCCAGTACTTC. Its protein is CASSQRGSETQYF. The V gene is TRBV4-3, the J gene TRBJ2-5; D might be TRBD1 or TRBD2, each matching 5 bases. CDR1 is LGHNA and CDR2 is YSLEER in the germline V gene. The CDR3 has 13 amino acids. Trimming removed 3 bases from V and 5 bases from J, with 10 bases in between.

The rearrangement joins TRBV4-3 to TRBJ2-3; 10 bases fit TRBD1. The germline gives CDR1 LGHNA, CDR2 YSLEER. J lost 4 bases, V lost 1 base, and 5 bases had no gene match. The CDR3 totals 16 residues. DNA for the CDR3: TGCGCCAGCAGCCAAGGAGGGACAGGGGTCTCAGATACGCAGTATTTT. It encodes CASSQGGTGVSDTQYF.

The chain combines TRBV2 with TRBJ1-1; D is unclear. This CDR3 has 12 amino acids. V dropped 4 bases and J dropped 3 bases, with 6 bases sitting between them. Germline CDR1 reads SNHLY; CDR2 reads FYNNEI. The CDR3 region is CASSVEHTEAFF. The CDR3 DNA sequence: TGTGCCAGCAGTGTGGAACACACTGAAGCTTTCTTT. Full variable domain (outside the CDR3, taken from reference TRBV2 and TRBJ1-1): EPEVTQTPSHQVTQMGQEVILRCVPISNHLYFYWYRQILGQKVEFLVSFYNNEISEKSEIFDDQFSVERPDGSNFTLKIRSTKLEDSAMYFCASSVEHTEAFFGQGTRLTVV.

The chain carries TRBV18 and TRBJ1-1; D not certain. The CDR3 has 13 amino acids. Germline V gene sequence: CDR1 KGHSH, CDR2 LQKENI. Trimming cost V 3 bases and J 1 base, with 6 bases left between them. DNA for the CDR3: TGTGCCAGCTCACCCGGAGAGAACACTGAAGCTTTCTTT. Its translation: CASSPGENTEAFF.

This clone is a singleton in its sample. The chain couples TRBV28 to TRBJ2-7, with D possibly TRBD1 on 6 matching bases. V was trimmed by 2 bases and J by 3 bases, leaving 14 bases between them. The CDR3 length is 15 residues. Germline V gives CDR1 MDHEN, CDR2 SYDVKM. The CDR3 nucleotides are TGTGCCAGCAGTTTAGGGACACCGGGAAACTACGAGCAGTACGTC. It codes for CASSLGTPGNYEQYV.

The table lists this clone with a count of one. The chain uses TRBV9 and TRBJ1-1; TRBD1 is a possible D gene (6 bases). V lost 0 bases, J lost 4 bases, and 13 bases lay in between. The CDR3 consists of 15 residues. Germline CDR1 SGDLS, CDR2 YYNGEE. The CDR3 here is CASSVAATGRTEAFF. The CDR3 DNA reads as TGTGCCAGCAGCGTAGCCGCTACAGGGCGCACTGAAGCTTTCTTT.

V usage is TRBV19 and J usage is TRBJ2-3; TRBD1 matches 8 bases. The CDR3 is made up of 15 amino acids. Germline V gene lookup returns CDR1 LNHDA and CDR2 SQIVND (reference sequence). V lost 5 bases and J lost 1; bases outside the gene matches: 5. The CDR3 DNA follows: TGTGCCAGTAGTGCCCAGGGACAGGGCACAGATACGCAGTATTTT. Translated, it gives CASSAQGQGTDTQYF.

This sequence joins TRBV5-1 and TRBJ1-1; maybe TRBD1 (6 bases). The CDR3 is made up of 11 amino acids. Germline V gene sequence: CDR1 SGHRS, CDR2 YFSETQ. The ends were cut back, 6 bases at V and 11 bases at J, with 14 bases in the middle. DNA of the CDR3: TGCGCCAGCACCGAAGACAGGCAGGCTTTCTTT. Protein sequence: CASTEDRQAFF.

The chain is built from TRBV19 and TRBJ1-1, with D perhaps TRBD1 (5 bases). Per germline, CDR1 LNHDA and CDR2 SQIVND (reference sequence). Trimming stripped 3 bases from V and 2 bases from J, with 16 bases between. The CDR3 extends over 16 amino acids. CDR3 sequence reads: CASSMRQSAANTEAFF. The CDR3 region has the DNA TGTGCCAGTAGTATGAGACAGTCGGCGGCTAACACTGAAGCTTTCTTT.